One and the same sample provided the 10 T cell receptor beta chains below, sequenced in a study of T cell responses to AZD1222 COVID-19 vaccine. Sequencing used immunoSEQ multiplex PCR; TCRdb keeps in-frame clones, though not all of them. The repertoire holds some 84,000 clones, with 80% to 90% as singletons. The material was peripheral blood, obtained 28 days after the second AZD1222 dose. The source of these receptors is an adult who received the AZD1222 COVID-19 vaccine.

This CDR3 reads CASRGKAEAFF. For the CDR3, the DNA is TGTGCCAGCAGGGGAAAGGCTGAAGCTTTCTTT. The V and J genes are TRBV27 and TRBJ1-1, with D unresolved. Germline assignment: CDR1 MNHEY and CDR2 SMNVEV (reference sequence). Trimming stripped 6 bases from V and 6 bases from J, with 8 bases between. CDR3 length: 11 amino acids.

This chain connects TRBV9 to TRBJ2-5; D not certain. The CDR3 consists of 16 residues. The germline V and J ends were trimmed by 3 bases and 1 base, with 16 bases remaining between them. The germline V gene has CDR1 SGDLS and CDR2 YYNGEE. CDR3 in amino acids: CASSAQSGDIQETQYF. DNA of the CDR3: TGTGCCAGCAGCGCCCAATCCGGTGACATCCAAGAGACCCAGTACTTC. The complete variable domain, with remaining parts taken from reference TRBV9 and TRBJ2-5, reads DSGVTQTPKHLITATGQRVTLRCSPRSGDLSVYWYQQSLDQGLQFLIQYYNGEERAKGNILERFSAQQFPDLHSELNLSSLELGDSALYFCASSAQSGDIQETQYFGPGTRLLVL.

The V call is TRBV25-1, the J call TRBJ1-6; D call uncertain. CDR3 size: 15 residues. The ends were cut back, 3 bases at V and 7 bases at J, with 13 bases in the middle. Per germline, CDR1 MGHDK and CDR2 SYGVNS. DNA for the CDR3: TGTGCCAGCAGTGATTCGACACGAGGAAATTCACCCCTCCACTTT. Its protein is CASSDSTRGNSPLHF.

This chain joins TRBV3-1 (or the pseudogene TRBV3-2) and TRBJ2-4; D is tentatively TRBD1 or TRBD2 (5 bases each). CDR3 length equals 12 residues. V was pared by 4 bases and J by 5 bases, with 6 bases between. Germline CDR1 and CDR2: LGHDT and YNNKEL (reference sequence). In nucleotides, the CDR3 is TGTGCCAGCAGCCGGGACGAAAACATTCAGTACTTC. It is translated as CASSRDENIQYF.

The chain uses TRBV11-2 and TRBJ1-4; TRBD1 is a possible D gene (5 bases). Germline V gene sequence: CDR1 SGHAT, CDR2 FQNNGV. The CDR3 extends over 17 amino acids. V was trimmed by 5 bases and J by 7 bases, leaving 23 bases between them. CDR3 sequence reads: CASSRKPFLGRGEKLFF. The CDR3 region has the DNA TGTGCCAGCAGCCGCAAACCTTTTTTGGGGCGTGGTGAAAAACTGTTTTTT.

The gene calls are TRBV5-4 and TRBJ2-3, with D unresolved. V lost 4 bases, J lost 4 bases, and 10 bases lay in between. The germline V gene encodes CDR1 SGHNT and CDR2 YYREEE (reference sequence). CDR3 size: 13 residues. The CDR3: CASSLTPPDTQYF. The CDR3 DNA reads TGTGCCAGCAGCCTGACCCCGCCAGATACGCAGTATTTT.

The CDR3 region is CASSQGKKYEQYF. The CDR3 region has the DNA TGTGCCAGCAGCCAGGGAAAAAAATACGAGCAGTACTTC. The gene calls are TRBV3-1 (or the pseudogene TRBV3-2) and TRBJ2-7, with unresolved D. This CDR3 has 13 amino acids. V lost 3 bases, J lost 4 bases, and 10 bases lay in between. Germline CDR1 LGHDT, CDR2 YNNKEL (reference sequence).

The chain is built from TRBV27 and TRBJ1-3; tentatively, D is TRBD1 (6 bases). Germline-derived CDR1 and CDR2 are MNHEY and SMNVEV (reference sequence). The CDR3 sequence is 13 residues long. With 7 bases removed from V and 4 bases from J, the gap between germline ends came to 11 bases. The CDR3 DNA sequence: TGTGCCAGCATGGGGGCAGGGGGAAACACCATATATTTT. Protein product: CASMGAGGNTIYF.

The V call is TRBV27, the J call TRBJ2-3; D ambiguous. Looked up from germline, CDR1 is MNHEY and CDR2 is SMNVEV (reference sequence). The V gene lost 2 bases and the J gene lost 4 bases, with 10 bases spanning the gap. The length of the CDR3 is 14 residues. The CDR3 spells CASSLSKGSDTQYF. CDR3 DNA: TGTGCCAGCAGTTTAAGTAAGGGTTCAGATACGCAGTATTTT.

The chain uses TRBV5-1 and TRBJ2-2, with 8 bases matching TRBD1. Trimming cost V 1 base and J 6 bases; bases outside gene matches: 11. Germline CDR1 is SGHRS and CDR2 is YFSETQ. The CDR3 runs 17 residues. This chain's CDR3 is CASSLSPGGFSAGELFF. The CDR3, as DNA: TGCGCCAGCAGCTTGAGCCCAGGGGGCTTCTCTGCCGGGGAGCTGTTTTTT.